This T cell receptor beta chain was sequenced for a study of long-term antiretroviral therapy in people with HIV. Points on this clone: What it binds is not known.

Germline V lookup: CDR1 LGHNT, CDR2 FRNRAP. The CDR3 totals 16 residues. J was trimmed by 7 bases and V by 1 base; bases with no gene match: 6. Findings of the study overall: Post-ART diversity increased but stayed below transplant donor controls.

Running of the v3.0 immunoSEQ assay took place at survey level. Assay used: immunoSEQ multiplex PCR; TCRdb lists only in-frame clones, some missing. The table shows 20,000 to 30,000 clones, with roughly 85% occurring only once. The source material was unsorted PBMCs, sampled 1.2 years after starting antiretroviral therapy. This TCR was recovered from a woman aged 40 to 49 with HIV. This chain uses TRBV12-5 with TRBJ2-1; TRBD2 matches 11 bases. The CDR3, as DNA: TGTGCTAGTGGTTTGGGATTAGCGGGAGGGCCGAATGAGCAGTTCTTC. Encoded protein: CASGLGLAGGPNEQFF.